Described below is a single T cell receptor (beta chain) sequence and its context. Generated by immunoSEQ multiplex PCR, the TCRdb table keeps only in-frame clones and is missing some. The table records around 42,000 clones, around 94% of them present only once. The junction had 4 bases not matched to a gene; V was cut back by 3 bases and J by 5 bases. The CDR3 runs to 15 residues. Looked up from germline, CDR1 is SGHAT and CDR2 is FQNNGV. The sample originates from a study of control samples from healthy donors and cancer patients. J is TRBJ2-2 and V is TRBV11-2, with 9 bases matching TRBD2. This clonotype originated in a man in his sixties in good health. The sample consisted of blood. CDR3: CASSFGSGGTGELFF. CDR3 nucleotide sequence: TGTGCCAGCAGCTTTGGTAGCGGGGGAACCGGGGAGCTGTTTTTT.